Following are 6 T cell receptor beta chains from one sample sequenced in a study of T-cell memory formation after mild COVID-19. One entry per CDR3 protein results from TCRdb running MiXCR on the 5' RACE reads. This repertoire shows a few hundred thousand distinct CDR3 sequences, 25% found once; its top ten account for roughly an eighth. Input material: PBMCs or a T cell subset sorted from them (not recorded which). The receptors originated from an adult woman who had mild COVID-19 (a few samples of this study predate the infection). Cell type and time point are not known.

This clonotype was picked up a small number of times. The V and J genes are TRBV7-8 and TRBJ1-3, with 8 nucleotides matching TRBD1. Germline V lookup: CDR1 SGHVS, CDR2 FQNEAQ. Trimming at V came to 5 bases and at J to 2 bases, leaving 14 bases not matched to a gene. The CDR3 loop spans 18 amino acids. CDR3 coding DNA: TGTGCCAGCAGCCTCTACCGGGACAGGATCATAGCTGGAAACACCATATATTTT. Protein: CASSLYRDRIIAGNTIYF.

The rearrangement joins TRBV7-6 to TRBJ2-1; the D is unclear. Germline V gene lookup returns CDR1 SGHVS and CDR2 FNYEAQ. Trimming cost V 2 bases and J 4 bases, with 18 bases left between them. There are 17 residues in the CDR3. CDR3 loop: CASSLSLAQTLYNEQFF. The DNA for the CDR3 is TGTGCCAGCAGCTTATCCCTGGCACAGACGCTTTACAATGAGCAGTTCTTC.

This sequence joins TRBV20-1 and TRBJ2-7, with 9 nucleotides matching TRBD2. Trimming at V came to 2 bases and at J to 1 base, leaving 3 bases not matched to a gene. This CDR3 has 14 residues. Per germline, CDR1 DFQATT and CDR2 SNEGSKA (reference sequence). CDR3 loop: CSARLAGMSYEQYF. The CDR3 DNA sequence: TGCAGTGCTAGACTAGCGGGAATGTCCTACGAGCAGTACTTC.

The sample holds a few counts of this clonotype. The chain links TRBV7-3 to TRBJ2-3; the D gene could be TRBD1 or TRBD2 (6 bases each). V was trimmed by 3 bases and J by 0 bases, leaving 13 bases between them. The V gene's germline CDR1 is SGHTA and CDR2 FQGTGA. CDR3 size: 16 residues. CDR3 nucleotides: TGTGCCAGCAGCTTCGGGGGCAACCCGAGCACAGATACGCAGTATTTT. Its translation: CASSFGGNPSTDTQYF.

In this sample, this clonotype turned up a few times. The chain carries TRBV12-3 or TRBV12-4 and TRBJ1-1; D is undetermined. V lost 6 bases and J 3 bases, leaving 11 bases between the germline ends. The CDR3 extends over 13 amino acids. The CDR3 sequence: CASSHPPYTEAFF. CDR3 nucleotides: TGTGCCAGCAGCCACCCCCCATACACTGAAGCTTTCTTT.

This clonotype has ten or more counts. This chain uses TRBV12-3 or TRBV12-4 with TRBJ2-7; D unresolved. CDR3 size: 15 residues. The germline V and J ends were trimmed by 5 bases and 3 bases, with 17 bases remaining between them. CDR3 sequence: CASSPGYSRHYEQYF. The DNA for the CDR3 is TGTGCCAGCAGTCCCGGTTACTCCAGGCACTACGAGCAGTACTTC.